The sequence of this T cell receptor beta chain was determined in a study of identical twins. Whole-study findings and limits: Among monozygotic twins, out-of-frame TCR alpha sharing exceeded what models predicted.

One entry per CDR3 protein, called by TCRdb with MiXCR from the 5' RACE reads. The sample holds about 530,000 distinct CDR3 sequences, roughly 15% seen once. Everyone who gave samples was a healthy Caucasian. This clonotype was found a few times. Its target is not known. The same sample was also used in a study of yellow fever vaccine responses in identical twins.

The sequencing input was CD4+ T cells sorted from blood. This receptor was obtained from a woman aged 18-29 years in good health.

Here the CDR3 DNA reads TGTGCCAGCAGTGAAGAGGATTCTAGCCCCACTGAAGCTTTCTTT. Amino acids: CASSEEDSSPTEAFF. This chain joins TRBV2 and TRBJ1-1; D gene unclear. This CDR3 region has 15 residues. Between the trimmed V and J ends, which lost 1 base and 4 bases, there was a span of 13 bases. Germline V gene sequence: CDR1 SNHLY, CDR2 FYNNEI.